The rows below give T cell receptor beta chains drawn from one sample of a study of metastatic and nonmetastatic thyroid tumors. TCRdb ran MiXCR on the PCR reads. The profile shows a few thousand clones, 37% of them singletons. Sequenced sample: tumor tissue. The origin of the receptors is a male donor with papillary thyroid cancer or a benign thyroid nodule (not recorded which). Some clones in this sample may be carry-over from other donors' samples. CDR3s include the opening cysteine and the closing phenylalanine or tryptophan. Fields, in order: D gene, clone size, V gene, J gene, CDR3 protein, CDR3 DNA. A D gene is named only where the DNA matches it firmly. Size tells how often a clone was seen (once, few, many) or the class of an expanded clone, and some rows leave it out.

D gene: TRBD2; clone size: -; V gene: TRBV11-2; J gene: TRBJ2-1; CDR3 protein: CASSSGRLGGRRYNEQFF; CDR3 DNA: TGTGCCAGCAGCTCCGGGAGGTTGGGTGGGCGGAGGTACAATGAGCAGTTCTTC
D gene: -; clone size: -; V gene: TRBV28; J gene: TRBJ2-7; CDR3 protein: CASSFPGAANYEQYF; CDR3 DNA: TGTGCCAGCAGTTTCCCAGGGGCGGCAAACTACGAGCAGTACTTC
D gene: TRBD1; clone size: -; V gene: TRBV11-2; J gene: TRBJ2-7; CDR3 protein: CASSSEQGLLYEQYF; CDR3 DNA: TGTGCCAGCAGCTCGGAACAGGGGCTCCTCTACGAGCAGTACTTC
D gene: -; clone size: few; V gene: TRBV27; J gene: TRBJ1-6; CDR3 protein: CASSATGYSPLHF; CDR3 DNA: TGTGCCAGCTCGGCAACAGGCTATTCACCCCTCCACTTT
D gene: -; clone size: -; V gene: TRBV18; J gene: TRBJ2-7; CDR3 protein: CASSPRQEGAEQYF; CDR3 DNA: TGTGCCAGCTCACCACGACAGGAAGGGGCCGAGCAGTACTTC
D gene: -; clone size: few; V gene: TRBV2; J gene: TRBJ2-7; CDR3 protein: CASWDGYYEQYF; CDR3 DNA: TGTGCCAGCTGGGACGGCTACTACGAGCAGTACTTC
D gene: -; clone size: -; V gene: TRBV6-1; J gene: TRBJ1-6; CDR3 protein: CASGGSPLHF; CDR3 DNA: TGTGCCAGCGGGGGATCACCCCTCCACTTT
D gene: TRBD1; clone size: few; V gene: TRBV6-1; J gene: TRBJ1-6; CDR3 protein: CASRRDSNSPLHF; CDR3 DNA: TGTGCCAGCAGAAGGGACAGTAATTCACCCCTCCACTTT
D gene: -; clone size: -; V gene: TRBV6-1; J gene: TRBJ1-1; CDR3 protein: CASSEAADGGTEAFF; CDR3 DNA: TGTGCCAGCAGTGAAGCCGCGGACGGGGGCACTGAAGCTTTCTTT
D gene: -; clone size: few; V gene: TRBV9; J gene: TRBJ2-3; CDR3 protein: CASPGAGNTDTQYF; CDR3 DNA: TGTGCCAGCCCTGGGGCGGGTAACACAGATACGCAGTATTTT
D gene: -; clone size: -; V gene: TRBV30; J gene: TRBJ2-1; CDR3 protein: CAWGPGGYSYNEQFF; CDR3 DNA: TGTGCCTGGGGGCCGGGCGGTTACTCCTACAATGAGCAGTTCTTC
D gene: -; clone size: -; V gene: TRBV6-5; J gene: TRBJ1-6; CDR3 protein: CASSYSIVRSSPLHF; CDR3 DNA: TGTGCCAGCAGTTACTCGATTGTCCGGAGTTCACCCCTCCACTTT
D gene: -; clone size: few; V gene: TRBV6-2/TRBV6-3; J gene: TRBJ1-1; CDR3 protein: CASSMEGLNTEAFF; CDR3 DNA: TGTGCCAGCAGTATGGAGGGGTTGAACACTGAAGCTTTCTTT
D gene: -; clone size: -; V gene: TRBV30; J gene: TRBJ2-2; CDR3 protein: CAWEWQGKTGELFF; CDR3 DNA: TGTGCCTGGGAATGGCAGGGTAAAACCGGGGAGCTGTTTTTT
D gene: -; clone size: -; V gene: TRBV7-2; J gene: TRBJ1-1; CDR3 protein: CASSYAPQMNTEAFF; CDR3 DNA: TGTGCCAGCAGTTACGCGCCGCAGATGAACACTGAAGCTTTCTTT
D gene: -; clone size: -; V gene: TRBV6-6; J gene: TRBJ2-1; CDR3 protein: CASSPARGVSSYNEQFF; CDR3 DNA: TGTGCCAGCAGTCCCGCCAGGGGGGTAAGCTCCTACAATGAGCAGTTCTTC
D gene: -; clone size: -; V gene: TRBV20-1; J gene: TRBJ1-2; CDR3 protein: CSARDSGDIPRNYGYTF; CDR3 DNA: TGCAGTGCTAGAGATTCAGGGGACATACCCCGTAACTATGGCTACACCTTC
D gene: -; clone size: -; V gene: TRBV7-6; J gene: TRBJ2-7; CDR3 protein: CASSLGAGGHEQYF; CDR3 DNA: TGTGCCAGCAGTTTAGGAGCAGGGGGGCACGAGCAGTACTTC
D gene: -; clone size: medium-sized; V gene: TRBV6-2/TRBV6-3; J gene: TRBJ1-6; CDR3 protein: CASSYEGRRSPLHF; CDR3 DNA: TGTGCCAGCAGTTACGAGGGGCGCAGATCACCCCTCCACTTT
D gene: TRBD1; clone size: -; V gene: TRBV12-5; J gene: TRBJ1-3; CDR3 protein: CASGETRGQGTGNTIYF; CDR3 DNA: TGTGCTAGTGGTGAGACCCGAGGACAGGGGACGGGAAACACCATATATTTT
D gene: -; clone size: -; V gene: TRBV12-3/TRBV12-4; J gene: TRBJ2-5; CDR3 protein: CASSPRQFQETQYF; CDR3 DNA: TGTGCCAGCAGTCCACGACAGTTCCAAGAGACCCAGTACTTC
D gene: -; clone size: -; V gene: TRBV6-1; J gene: TRBJ1-5; CDR3 protein: CASTPTAYINQPQHF; CDR3 DNA: TGTGCCAGCACCCCGACAGCGTATATCAATCAGCCCCAGCATTTT
D gene: -; clone size: -; V gene: TRBV20-1; J gene: TRBJ2-1; CDR3 protein: CSARDIRGPSYNEQFF; CDR3 DNA: TGCAGTGCTAGAGATATAAGAGGGCCCTCCTACAATGAGCAGTTCTTC
D gene: -; clone size: -; V gene: TRBV20-1; J gene: TRBJ1-2; CDR3 protein: CSATGGYIDYGYTF; CDR3 DNA: TGCAGTGCCACCGGCGGGTACATCGACTATGGCTACACCTTC
D gene: -; clone size: -; V gene: TRBV20-1; J gene: TRBJ2-2; CDR3 protein: CSAKEGLEVGELFF; CDR3 DNA: TGCAGTGCCAAGGAGGGCCTCGAGGTCGGGGAGCTGTTTTTT
D gene: -; clone size: -; V gene: TRBV20-1; J gene: TRBJ2-2; CDR3 protein: CSARDPRRENTGELFF; CDR3 DNA: TGCAGTGCTAGAGATCCGCGGCGGGAGAACACCGGGGAGCTGTTTTTT
D gene: -; clone size: -; V gene: TRBV6-2/TRBV6-3; J gene: TRBJ2-1; CDR3 protein: CASSYREWSTYNEQFF; CDR3 DNA: TGTGCCAGCAGTTACAGGGAATGGAGTACCTACAATGAGCAGTTCTTC
D gene: TRBD1; clone size: few; V gene: TRBV11-2; J gene: TRBJ2-1; CDR3 protein: CASSFTGVEQFF; CDR3 DNA: TGTGCCAGCAGCTTCACAGGGGTCGAGCAGTTCTTC
D gene: -; clone size: few; V gene: TRBV4-1; J gene: TRBJ2-1; CDR3 protein: CASSQDTTRGSLYNEQFF; CDR3 DNA: TGCGCCAGCAGCCAAGACACCACCAGAGGGAGTCTTTACAATGAGCAGTTCTTC
D gene: TRBD1; clone size: -; V gene: TRBV6-1; J gene: TRBJ1-2; CDR3 protein: CASNLGQGGYGYTF; CDR3 DNA: TGTGCCAGCAACCTTGGACAGGGCGGCTATGGCTACACCTTC
D gene: -; clone size: -; V gene: TRBV28; J gene: TRBJ1-5; CDR3 protein: CASSLTIIQPQHF; CDR3 DNA: TGTGCCAGCAGTCTCACAATTATCCAGCCCCAGCATTTT
D gene: -; clone size: few; V gene: TRBV30; J gene: TRBJ1-2; CDR3 protein: CAWNRALGGYTF; CDR3 DNA: TGTGCCTGGAACAGGGCCCTGGGAGGCTACACCTTC